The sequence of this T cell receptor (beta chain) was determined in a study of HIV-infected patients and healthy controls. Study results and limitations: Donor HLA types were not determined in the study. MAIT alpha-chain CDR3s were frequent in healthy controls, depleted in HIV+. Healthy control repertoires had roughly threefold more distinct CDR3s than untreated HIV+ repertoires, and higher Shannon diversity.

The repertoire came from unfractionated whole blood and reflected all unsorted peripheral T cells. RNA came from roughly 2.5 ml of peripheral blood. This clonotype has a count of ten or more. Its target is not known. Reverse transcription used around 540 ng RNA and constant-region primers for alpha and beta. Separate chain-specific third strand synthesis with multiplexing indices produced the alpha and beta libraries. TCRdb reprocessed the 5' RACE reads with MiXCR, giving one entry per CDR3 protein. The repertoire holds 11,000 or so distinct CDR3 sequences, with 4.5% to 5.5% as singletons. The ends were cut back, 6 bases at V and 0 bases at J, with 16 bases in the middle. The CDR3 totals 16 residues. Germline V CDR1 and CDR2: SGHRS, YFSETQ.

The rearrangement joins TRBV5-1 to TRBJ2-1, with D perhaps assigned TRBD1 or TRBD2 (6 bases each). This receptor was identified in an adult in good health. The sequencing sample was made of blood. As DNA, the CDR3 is TGCGCCAGCATACAGGGCGGGACGAGCTCCTACAATGAGCAGTTCTTC. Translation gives CASIQGGTSSYNEQFF.